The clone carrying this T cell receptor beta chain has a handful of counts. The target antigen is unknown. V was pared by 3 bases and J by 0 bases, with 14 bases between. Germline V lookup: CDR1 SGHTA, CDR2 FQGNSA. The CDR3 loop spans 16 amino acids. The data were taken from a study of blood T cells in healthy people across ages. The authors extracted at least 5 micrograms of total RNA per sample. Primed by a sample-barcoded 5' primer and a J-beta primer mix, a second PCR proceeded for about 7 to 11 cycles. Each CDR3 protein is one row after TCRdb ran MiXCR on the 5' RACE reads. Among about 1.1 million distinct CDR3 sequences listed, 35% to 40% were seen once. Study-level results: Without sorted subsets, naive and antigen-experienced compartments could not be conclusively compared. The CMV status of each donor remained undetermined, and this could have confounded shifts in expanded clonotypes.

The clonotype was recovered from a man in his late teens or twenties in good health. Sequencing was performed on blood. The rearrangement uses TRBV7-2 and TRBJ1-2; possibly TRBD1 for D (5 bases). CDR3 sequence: CASSFGKRQTNYGYTF. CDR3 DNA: TGTGCCAGCAGCTTTGGGAAACGACAGACTAACTATGGCTACACCTTC. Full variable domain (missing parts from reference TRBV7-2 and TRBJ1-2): GAGVSQSPSNKVTEKGKDVELRCDPISGHTALYWYRQSLGQGLEFLIYFQGNSAPDKSGLPSDRFSAERTGGSVSTLTIQRTQQEDSAVYLCASSFGKRQTNYGYTFGSGTRLTVV.